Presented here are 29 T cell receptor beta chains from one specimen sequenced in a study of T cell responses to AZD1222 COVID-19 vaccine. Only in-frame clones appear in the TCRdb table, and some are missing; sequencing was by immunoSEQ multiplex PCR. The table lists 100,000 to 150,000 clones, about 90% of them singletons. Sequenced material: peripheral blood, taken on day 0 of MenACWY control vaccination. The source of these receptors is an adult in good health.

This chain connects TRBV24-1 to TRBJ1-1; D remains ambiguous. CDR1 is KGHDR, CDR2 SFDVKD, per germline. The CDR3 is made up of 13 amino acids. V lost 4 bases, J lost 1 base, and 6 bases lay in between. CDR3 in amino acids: CATSDRGNTEAFF. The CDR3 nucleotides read TGTGCCACCAGTGACCGGGGGAACACTGAAGCTTTCTTT.

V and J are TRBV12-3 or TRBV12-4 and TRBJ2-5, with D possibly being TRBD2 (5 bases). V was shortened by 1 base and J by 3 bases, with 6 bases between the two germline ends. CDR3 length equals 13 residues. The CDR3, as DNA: TGTGCCAGCAGTTTAGGAGCGGAAGAGACCCAGTACTTC. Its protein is CASSLGAEETQYF.

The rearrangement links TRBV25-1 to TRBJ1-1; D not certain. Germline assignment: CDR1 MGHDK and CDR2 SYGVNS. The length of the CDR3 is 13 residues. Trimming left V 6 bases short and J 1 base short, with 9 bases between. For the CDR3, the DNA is TGTGCCAGCAGAAATAGAGGGAACACTGAAGCTTTCTTT. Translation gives CASRNRGNTEAFF.

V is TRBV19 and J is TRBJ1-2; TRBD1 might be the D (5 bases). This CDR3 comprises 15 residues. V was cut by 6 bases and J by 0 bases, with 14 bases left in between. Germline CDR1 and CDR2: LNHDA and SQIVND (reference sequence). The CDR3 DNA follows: TGTGCCAGTAGCTTCGCCCAAGGGGCTAACTATGGCTACACCTTC. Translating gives CASSFAQGANYGYTF.

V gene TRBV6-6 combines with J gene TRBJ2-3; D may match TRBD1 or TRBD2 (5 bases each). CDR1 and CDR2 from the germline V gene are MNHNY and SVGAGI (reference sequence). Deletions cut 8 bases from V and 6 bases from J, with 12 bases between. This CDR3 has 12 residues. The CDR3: CASRDPADTQYF. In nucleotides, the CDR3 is TGTGCCAGCCGGGACCCTGCGGATACGCAGTATTTT.

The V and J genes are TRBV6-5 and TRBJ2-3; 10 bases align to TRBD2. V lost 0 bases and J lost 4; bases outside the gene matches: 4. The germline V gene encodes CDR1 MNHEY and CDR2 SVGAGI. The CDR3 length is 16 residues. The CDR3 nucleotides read TGTGCCAGCAGTTACTCGTCTAGCGGGAGCCCAGATACGCAGTATTTT. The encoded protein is CASSYSSSGSPDTQYF.

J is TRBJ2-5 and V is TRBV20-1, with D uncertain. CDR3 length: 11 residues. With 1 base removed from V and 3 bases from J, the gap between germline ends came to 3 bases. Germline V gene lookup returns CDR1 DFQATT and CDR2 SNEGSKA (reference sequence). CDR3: CSARGKETQYF. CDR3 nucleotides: TGCAGTGCTAGAGGAAAAGAGACCCAGTACTTC.

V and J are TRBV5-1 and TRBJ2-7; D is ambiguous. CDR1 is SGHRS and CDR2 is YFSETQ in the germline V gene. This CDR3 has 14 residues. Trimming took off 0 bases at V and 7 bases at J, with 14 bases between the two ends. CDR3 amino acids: CASSLVLNPQEQYF. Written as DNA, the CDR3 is TGCGCCAGCAGCTTGGTACTAAATCCTCAAGAGCAGTACTTC.

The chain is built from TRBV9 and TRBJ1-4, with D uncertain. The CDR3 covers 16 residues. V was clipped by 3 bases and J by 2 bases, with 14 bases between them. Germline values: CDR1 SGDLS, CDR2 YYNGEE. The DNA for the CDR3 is TGTGCCAGCAGCGCCAGCGGGCAGCCGACTAATGAAAAACTGTTTTTT. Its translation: CASSASGQPTNEKLFF.

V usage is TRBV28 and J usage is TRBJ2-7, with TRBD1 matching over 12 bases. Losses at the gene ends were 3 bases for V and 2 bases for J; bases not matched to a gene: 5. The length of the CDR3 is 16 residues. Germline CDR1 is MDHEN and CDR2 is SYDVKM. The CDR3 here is CASSLGTGGATYEQYF. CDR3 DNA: TGTGCCAGCAGTTTGGGGACAGGGGGCGCGACCTACGAGCAGTACTTC.

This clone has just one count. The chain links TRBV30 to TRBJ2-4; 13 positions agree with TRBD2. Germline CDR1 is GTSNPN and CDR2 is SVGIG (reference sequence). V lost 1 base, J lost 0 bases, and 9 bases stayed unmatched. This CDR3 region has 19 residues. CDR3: CAWSARTSGRGVAKNIQYF. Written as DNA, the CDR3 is TGTGCCTGGAGTGCCCGGACTAGCGGGAGAGGGGTAGCCAAAAACATTCAGTACTTC.

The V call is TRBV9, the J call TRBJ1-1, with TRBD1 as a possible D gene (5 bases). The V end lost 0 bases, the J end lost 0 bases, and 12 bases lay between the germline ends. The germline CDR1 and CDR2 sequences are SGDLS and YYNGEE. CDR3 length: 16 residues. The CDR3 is CASSVAVGDMNTEAFF. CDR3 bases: TGTGCCAGCAGCGTAGCCGTGGGGGATATGAACACTGAAGCTTTCTTT. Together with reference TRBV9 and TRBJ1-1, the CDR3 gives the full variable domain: DSGVTQTPKHLITATGQRVTLRCSPRSGDLSVYWYQQSLDQGLQFLIQYYNGEERAKGNILERFSAQQFPDLHSELNLSSLELGDSALYFCASSVAVGDMNTEAFFGQGTRLTVV.

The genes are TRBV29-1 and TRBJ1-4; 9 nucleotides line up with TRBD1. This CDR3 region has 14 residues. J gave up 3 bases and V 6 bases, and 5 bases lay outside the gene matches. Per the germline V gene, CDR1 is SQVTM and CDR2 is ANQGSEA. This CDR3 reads CSVARQGANEKLFF. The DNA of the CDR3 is TGCAGCGTAGCCCGACAGGGGGCTAATGAAAAACTGTTTTTT.

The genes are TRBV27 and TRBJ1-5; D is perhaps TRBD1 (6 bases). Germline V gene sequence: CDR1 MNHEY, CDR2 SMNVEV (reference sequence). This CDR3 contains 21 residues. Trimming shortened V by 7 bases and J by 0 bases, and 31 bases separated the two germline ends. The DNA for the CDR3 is TGTGCCAGCACCTCAGGACCCCTCCACAGGGCCGAGGGGGATAGCAATCAGCCCCAGCATTTT. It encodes CASTSGPLHRAEGDSNQPQHF.

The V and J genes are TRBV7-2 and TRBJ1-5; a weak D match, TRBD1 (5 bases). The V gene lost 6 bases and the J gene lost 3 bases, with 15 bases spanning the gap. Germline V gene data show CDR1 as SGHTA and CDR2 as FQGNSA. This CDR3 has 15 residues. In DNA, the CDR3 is TGTGCCAGCAGGGCACCCGGGACCGACAATCAGCCCCAGCATTTT. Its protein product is CASRAPGTDNQPQHF.

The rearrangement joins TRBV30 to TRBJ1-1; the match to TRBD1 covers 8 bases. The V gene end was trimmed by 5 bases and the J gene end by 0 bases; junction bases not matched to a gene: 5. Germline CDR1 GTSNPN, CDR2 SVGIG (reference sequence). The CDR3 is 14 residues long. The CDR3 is CAWATGGVNTEAFF. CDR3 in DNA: TGTGCCTGGGCCACAGGGGGAGTGAACACTGAAGCTTTCTTT.

The CDR3 DNA is TGCAGTGCTAGCCGTGGTCCCACCTTC. Residues: CSASRGPTF. The genes are TRBV20-1 and TRBJ1-2; D remains ambiguous. Germline V lookup: CDR1 DFQATT, CDR2 SNEGSKA (reference sequence). The CDR3 consists of 9 residues. Deletions cut 3 bases from V and 13 bases from J, with 9 bases between.

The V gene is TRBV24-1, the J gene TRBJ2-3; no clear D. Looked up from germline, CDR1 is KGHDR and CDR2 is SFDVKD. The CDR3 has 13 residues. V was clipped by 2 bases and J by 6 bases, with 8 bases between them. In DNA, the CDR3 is TGTGCCACCAGTGATTCCCCGGTTGATACGCAGTATTTT. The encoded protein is CATSDSPVDTQYF.

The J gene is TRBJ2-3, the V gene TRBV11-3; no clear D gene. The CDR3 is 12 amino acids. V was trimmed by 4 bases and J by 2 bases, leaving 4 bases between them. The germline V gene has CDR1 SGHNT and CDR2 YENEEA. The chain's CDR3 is CASSSITDTQYF. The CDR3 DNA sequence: TGTGCCAGCAGCTCTATCACAGATACGCAGTATTTT. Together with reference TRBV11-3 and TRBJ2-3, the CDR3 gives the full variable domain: EAGVVQSPRYKIIEKKQPVAFWCNPISGHNTLYWYLQNLGQGPELLIRYENEEAVDDSQLPKDRFSAERLKGVDSTLKIQPAELGDSAVYLCASSSITDTQYFGPGTRLTVL.

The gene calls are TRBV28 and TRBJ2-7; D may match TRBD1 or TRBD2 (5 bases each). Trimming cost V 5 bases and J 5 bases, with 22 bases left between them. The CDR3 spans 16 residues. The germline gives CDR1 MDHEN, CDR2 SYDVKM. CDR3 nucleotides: TGTGCCAGCAGTGCAATAGGGGCGGGCCCAACCGACGAGCAGTACTTC. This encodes CASSAIGAGPTDEQYF.

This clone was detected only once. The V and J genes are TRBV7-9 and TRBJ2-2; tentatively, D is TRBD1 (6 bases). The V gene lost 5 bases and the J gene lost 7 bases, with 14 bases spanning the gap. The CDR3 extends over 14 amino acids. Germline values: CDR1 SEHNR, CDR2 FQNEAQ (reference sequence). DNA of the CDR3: TGTGCCAGCAGCATTTACAGGGTCCACGGGGAGCTGTTTTTT. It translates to CASSIYRVHGELFF. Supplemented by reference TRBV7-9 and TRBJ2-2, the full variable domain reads DTGVSQNPRHKITKRGQNVTFRCDPISEHNRLYWYRQTLGQGPEFLTYFQNEAQLEKSRLLSDRFSAERPKGSFSTLEIQRTEQGDSAMYLCASSIYRVHGELFFGEGSRLTVL.

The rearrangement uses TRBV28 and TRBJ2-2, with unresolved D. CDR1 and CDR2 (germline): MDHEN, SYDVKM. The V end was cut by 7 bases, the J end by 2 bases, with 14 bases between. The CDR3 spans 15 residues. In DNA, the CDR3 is TGTGCCAGCAACCCGTGGCCGGATAACACCGGGGAGCTGTTTTTT. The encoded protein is CASNPWPDNTGELFF.

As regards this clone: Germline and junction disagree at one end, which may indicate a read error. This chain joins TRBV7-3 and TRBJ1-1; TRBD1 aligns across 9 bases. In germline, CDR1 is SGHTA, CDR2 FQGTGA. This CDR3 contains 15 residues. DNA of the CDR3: TGTGCCAGCAGCTTAACGGGGACAGGGCGCACTGGAGCTTTCTTT. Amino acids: CASSLTGTGRTGAFF.

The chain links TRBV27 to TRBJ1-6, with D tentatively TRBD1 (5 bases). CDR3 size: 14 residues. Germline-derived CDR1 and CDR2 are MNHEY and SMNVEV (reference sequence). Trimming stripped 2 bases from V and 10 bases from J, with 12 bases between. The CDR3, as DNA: TGTGCCAGCAGTTTACAGGGTCATTACTCACCCCTCCACTTT. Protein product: CASSLQGHYSPLHF.

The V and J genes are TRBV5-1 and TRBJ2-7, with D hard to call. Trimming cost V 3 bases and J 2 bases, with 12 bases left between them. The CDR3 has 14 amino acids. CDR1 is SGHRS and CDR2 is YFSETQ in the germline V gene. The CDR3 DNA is TGCGCCAGCAGCTCCCGTGCCCCAACCTACGAGCAGTACTTC. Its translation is CASSSRAPTYEQYF.

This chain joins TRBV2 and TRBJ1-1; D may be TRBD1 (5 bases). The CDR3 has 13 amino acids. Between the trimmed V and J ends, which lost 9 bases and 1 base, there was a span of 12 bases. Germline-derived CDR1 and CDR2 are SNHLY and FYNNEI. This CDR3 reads CASTGTTNTEAFF. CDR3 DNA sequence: TGTGCCAGTACCGGGACTACGAACACTGAAGCTTTCTTT. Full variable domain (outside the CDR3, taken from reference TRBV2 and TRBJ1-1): EPEVTQTPSHQVTQMGQEVILRCVPISNHLYFYWYRQILGQKVEFLVSFYNNEISEKSEIFDDQFSVERPDGSNFTLKIRSTKLEDSAMYFCASTGTTNTEAFFGQGTRLTVV.

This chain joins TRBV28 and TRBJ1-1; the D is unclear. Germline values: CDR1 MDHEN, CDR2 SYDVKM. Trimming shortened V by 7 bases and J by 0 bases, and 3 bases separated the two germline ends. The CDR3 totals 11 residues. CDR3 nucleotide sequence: TGTGCCAGCAAGCTGAACACTGAAGCTTTCTTT. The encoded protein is CASKLNTEAFF.

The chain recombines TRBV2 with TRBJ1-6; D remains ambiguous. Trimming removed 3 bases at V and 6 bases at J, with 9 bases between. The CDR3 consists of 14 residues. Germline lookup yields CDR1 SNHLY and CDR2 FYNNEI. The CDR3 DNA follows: TGTGCCAGCAGTGAGACCGGGTCTAATTCACCCCTCCACTTT. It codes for CASSETGSNSPLHF. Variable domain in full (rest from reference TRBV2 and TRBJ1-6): EPEVTQTPSHQVTQMGQEVILRCVPISNHLYFYWYRQILGQKVEFLVSFYNNEISEKSEIFDDQFSVERPDGSNFTLKIRSTKLEDSAMYFCASSETGSNSPLHFGNGTRLTVT.

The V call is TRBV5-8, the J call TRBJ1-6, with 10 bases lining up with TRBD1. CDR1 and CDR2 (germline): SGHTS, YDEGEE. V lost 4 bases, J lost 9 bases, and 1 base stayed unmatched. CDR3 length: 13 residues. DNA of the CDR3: TGTGCCAGCAGCCGGGACAGGGGTTCACCCCTCCACTTT. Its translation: CASSRDRGSPLHF.